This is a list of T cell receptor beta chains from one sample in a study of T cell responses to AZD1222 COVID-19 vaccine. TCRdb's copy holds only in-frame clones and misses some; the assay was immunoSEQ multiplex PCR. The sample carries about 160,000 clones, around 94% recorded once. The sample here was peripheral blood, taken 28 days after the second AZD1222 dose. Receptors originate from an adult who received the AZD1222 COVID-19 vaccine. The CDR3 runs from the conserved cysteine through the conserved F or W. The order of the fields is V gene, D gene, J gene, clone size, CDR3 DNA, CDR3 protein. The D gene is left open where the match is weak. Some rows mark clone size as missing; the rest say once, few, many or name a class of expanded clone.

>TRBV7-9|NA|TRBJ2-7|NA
TGTGCCAGCAGCTCGCCGGGAGTAACCTACGAGCAGTACTTC
CASSSPGVTYEQYF
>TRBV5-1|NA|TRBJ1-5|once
TGCGCCAGCAGCTTGTCTTCAGGGGAACAGCCCCAGCATTTT
CASSLSSGEQPQHF
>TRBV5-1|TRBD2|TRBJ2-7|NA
TGCGCCAGCGGAGCGGGGGCAGGGGTAACCTACGAGCAGTACTTC
CASGAGAGVTYEQYF
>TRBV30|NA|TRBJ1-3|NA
TGTGCCTGGAGCGTCGGGACAACCTCTGGAAACACCATATATTTT
CAWSVGTTSGNTIYF
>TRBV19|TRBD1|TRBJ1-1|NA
TGTGCCAGTAGTGCCAGACAGGGGCCAGGCACTGAAGCTTTCTTT
CASSARQGPGTEAFF
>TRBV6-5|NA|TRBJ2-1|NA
TGTGCCAGCAGTTACGGGAAGGTCCACAATGAGCAGTTCTTC
CASSYGKVHNEQFF
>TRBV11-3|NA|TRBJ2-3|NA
TGTGCCAGCAGCTTGGGCAGGGAGACAGATACGCAGTATTTT
CASSLGRETDTQYF
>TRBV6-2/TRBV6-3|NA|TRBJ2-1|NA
TGTGCCAGCAGTTACTCGATCACACTCCGAAGCTCCTACAATGAGCAGTTCTTC
CASSYSITLRSSYNEQFF
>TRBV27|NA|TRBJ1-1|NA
TGTGCCAGCAGTCCTCTGGGGTTGTCGGCGCGGGGCACTGAAGCTTTCTTT
CASSPLGLSARGTEAFF
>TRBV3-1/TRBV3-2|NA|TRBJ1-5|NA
TGTGCCAGCAGCCCTCGAGGGGGAGTTGGGCAGCCCCAGCATTTT
CASSPRGGVGQPQHF
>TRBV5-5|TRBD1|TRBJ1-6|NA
TGTGCCAGCAGAGCCCGGACAGGAGATAATTCACCCCTCCACTTT
CASRARTGDNSPLHF
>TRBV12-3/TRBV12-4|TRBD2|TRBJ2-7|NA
TGTGCCAGCAGTCCCGGGAGGGCCAACGAGCAGTACTTC
CASSPGRANEQYF
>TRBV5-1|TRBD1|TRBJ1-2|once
TGCGCCAGCAGCCCCGAGACAGGGAACTATGGCTACACCTTC
CASSPETGNYGYTF
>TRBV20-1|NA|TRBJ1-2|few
TGCAGTGCTAGTCCCGGGGGCGAAACCTATGGCTACACCTTC
CSASPGGETYGYTF
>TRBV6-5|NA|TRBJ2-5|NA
TGTGCCAGCAGTTACGAGAGGGTAAAGGGAGAGACCCAGTACTTC
CASSYERVKGETQYF
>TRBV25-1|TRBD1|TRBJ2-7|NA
TGTGCCAGCAGTGCCGGACAGGGTGTCGAGCAGTACTTC
CASSAGQGVEQYF
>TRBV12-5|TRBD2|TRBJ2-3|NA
TGTGCTAGTGGTTTGGTACGTAGTGGGCGGGAGAGCACAGATACGCAGTATTTT
CASGLVRSGRESTDTQYF
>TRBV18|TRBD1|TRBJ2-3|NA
TGTGCCAGCTCACCGGGCTTTGGACAGGTGGGGACAGATACGCAGTATTTT
CASSPGFGQVGTDTQYF